Shown below are 23 T cell receptor beta chains from a single sample sequenced in a study of T-cell reconstitution after alpha-beta-depleted transplantation in children. For TCRbeta, the library was prepared with unique molecular identifiers. TCRdb re-analysed the PCR reads in MiXCR, keeping a single row per CDR3 protein. Of more than 500,000 distinct CDR3 sequences in the sample, over 9.5% were seen once. This material consisted of PBMCs, mostly from graft donor cells, taken 180 days after TCRalphabeta/CD19-depleted stem cell transplant. The receptors shown here come from a female patient aged 2-9 years who had a stem cell transplant for aplastic anemia, so the T cells may come from the graft donor.

This clonotype turned up a few times. The rearrangement uses TRBV6-2 or TRBV6-3 and TRBJ2-2; 8 bases agree with TRBD2. This CDR3 is built from 17 residues. Trimming removed 6 bases from V and 2 bases from J; junction bases left unmatched: 11. CDR1 and CDR2 (germline): MNHEY, SVGEGT. The CDR3: CASSYKAGVLNTGELFF. CDR3 in DNA: TGTGCCAGCAGCTATAAAGCGGGAGTGCTAAACACCGGGGAGCTGTTTTTT.

This clonotype appeared many times. The chain has TRBV3-1 and TRBJ2-3, with D hard to call. The ends were cut back, 4 bases at V and 4 bases at J, with 12 bases in the middle. Germline V gene sequence: CDR1 LGHDT, CDR2 YNNKEL (reference sequence). The CDR3 extends over 14 amino acids. This CDR3 reads CASSPRIAADTQYF. DNA of the CDR3: TGTGCCAGCAGCCCCCGGATAGCAGCAGATACGCAGTATTTT.

There are a few counts of this clonotype. The chain carries TRBV20-1 and TRBJ2-7; 7 bases agree with TRBD2. Germline V gives CDR1 DFQATT, CDR2 SNEGSKA (reference sequence). V dropped 6 bases and J dropped 5; count of bases not matched to a gene: 16. This CDR3 spans 15 amino acids. CDR3 DNA: TGCAGTGCCAGCCCTGGGAGCGGGGCTTTGGACGAGCAGTACGTC. Residues: CSASPGSGALDEQYV.

The V gene is TRBV4-3, the J gene TRBJ2-1, with 7 bases lining up with TRBD2. The CDR3 consists of 14 residues. Germline loops: CDR1 LGHNA, CDR2 YSLEER. Trimming at V came to 6 bases and at J to 3 bases, leaving 5 bases not matched to a gene. CDR3 residues: CASSVGGFYNEQFF. The CDR3 DNA follows: TGCGCCAGCAGTGTCGGGGGGTTCTACAATGAGCAGTTCTTC.

The chain combines TRBV7-8 with TRBJ1-3; TRBD1 agrees at 9 bases. Germline values: CDR1 SGHVS, CDR2 FQNEAQ. Losses at the gene ends were 0 bases for V and 4 bases for J; bases not matched to a gene: 7. CDR3 length: 17 residues. The CDR3 reads CASSLARTGDLGNTIYF. In DNA, the CDR3 is TGTGCCAGCAGCTTAGCAAGGACAGGGGACCTGGGAAACACCATATATTTT.

This clonotype was seen many times. The chain links TRBV12-3 or TRBV12-4 to TRBJ2-2; 9 nucleotides align to TRBD2. J gave up 8 bases and V 2 bases, and 9 bases lay outside the gene matches. The CDR3 has 16 residues. The DNA of the CDR3 is TGTGCCAGCAGTTTAAGGGTAGCGGGAGCGACGGGGGAGCTGTTTTTT. Translated: CASSLRVAGATGELFF.

This chain joins TRBV4-3 and TRBJ2-7, with unresolved D. Trimming left V 4 bases short and J 2 bases short, with 15 bases between. CDR1 and CDR2 from the germline V gene are LGHNA and YSLEER. The CDR3 length is 15 residues. The CDR3 spells CASSPYASKAYEQYF. The CDR3 DNA reads as TGCGCCAGCAGCCCTTACGCTTCCAAAGCCTACGAGCAGTACTTC.

This clonotype was seen only a few times. This rearrangement joins TRBV6-2 or TRBV6-3 to TRBJ2-7, with TRBD1 identical over 10 bases. CDR3 length: 17 residues. Trimming removed 0 bases from V and 2 bases from J; junction bases left unmatched: 7. Germline-derived CDR1 and CDR2 are MNHEY and SVGEGT. CDR3 sequence reads: CASSYSKEGQGTYEQYF. For the CDR3, the DNA is TGTGCCAGCAGTTACTCCAAGGAGGGACAGGGGACCTACGAGCAGTACTTC.

Many counts were recorded for this clonotype. J is TRBJ1-3 and V is TRBV20-1; 10 bases are shared with TRBD1. The CDR3 contains 16 residues. Germline V gene sequence: CDR1 DFQATT, CDR2 SNEGSKA (reference sequence). V was pared by 1 base and J by 4 bases, with 7 bases of the junction left unmatched. The CDR3 sequence: CSARAGGQGRGNTIYF. Here the CDR3 DNA reads TGCAGTGCTAGAGCCGGGGGACAGGGGAGAGGAAACACCATATATTTT.

This clonotype came up a few times. The chain's CDR3 is CASSQARQGPGSPLHF. The CDR3 DNA sequence: TGCGCCAGCAGCCAAGCTCGACAGGGGCCGGGTTCACCCCTCCACTTT. The rearrangement links TRBV4-3 to TRBJ1-6; 8 nucleotides line up with TRBD1. Unmatched junction bases numbered 8, after V lost 1 base and J lost 9 bases. Per the germline V gene, CDR1 is LGHNA and CDR2 is YSLEER. The CDR3 contains 16 residues.

This rearrangement joins TRBV12-3 or TRBV12-4 to TRBJ1-5; TRBD1 agrees at 8 bases. V dropped 3 bases and J dropped 3; count of bases not matched to a gene: 4. CDR3 size: 15 residues. DNA for the CDR3: TGTGCCAGCAGTTTCTTGGACAGGGACAATCAGCCCCAGCATTTT. As protein: CASSFLDRDNQPQHF.

CDR3 residues: CASSLANDRELFF. The CDR3, as DNA: TGCGCCAGCAGCCTGGCTAACGACAGGGAACTGTTTTTT. The V and J genes are TRBV5-1 and TRBJ1-4; TRBD1 agrees at 7 bases. CDR3 length: 13 amino acids. Germline CDR1 is SGHRS and CDR2 is YFSETQ. J was trimmed by 12 bases and V by 4 bases; bases with no gene match: 9.

V usage is TRBV7-8 and J usage is TRBJ2-5, with TRBD1 matching over 7 bases. CDR1 is SGHVS and CDR2 is FQNEAQ in the germline V gene. This CDR3 contains 16 residues. The V and J ends lost 4 bases and 1 base, in that order; junction bases with no gene match: 9. This CDR3 is CASSSYPDRAQETQYF. The CDR3 DNA sequence: TGTGCCAGCAGCTCATACCCAGACAGGGCCCAAGAGACCCAGTACTTC.

J is TRBJ2-7 and V is TRBV2, with 8 bases that match TRBD1. CDR3 size: 14 residues. V shed 8 bases, J shed 6 bases, and the junction held 12 bases outside the gene matches. From germline, CDR1 is SNHLY and CDR2 FYNNEI. The CDR3 DNA is TGTGCCAGCGGACCCCGGACAGGGAGTCTCGAGCAGTACTTC. Protein: CASGPRTGSLEQYF.

CDR3 coding DNA: TGCAGCGTTGGACACCAGAACACTGAAGCTTTCTTT. It is translated as CSVGHQNTEAFF. V usage is TRBV29-1 and J usage is TRBJ1-1, with unresolved D. The CDR3 has 12 residues. Germline CDR1 SQVTM, CDR2 ANQGSEA. V lost 4 bases and J lost 1, with 7 bases in between.

The CDR3 DNA reads TGTGCCAGCAGCTCCACCCCCGGGACTAGCGGAGACTCCTACAATGAGCAGTTCTTC. Protein sequence: CASSSTPGTSGDSYNEQFF. The V and J genes are TRBV11-1 and TRBJ2-1; 11 nucleotides match TRBD2. The germline V gene has CDR1 SGHAT and CDR2 FQDESV (reference sequence). Unmatched junction bases numbered 11, after V lost 4 bases and J lost 0 bases. CDR3 length: 19 residues.

This chain links TRBV20-1 with TRBJ2-1; D call uncertain. The CDR3 consists of 13 residues. The V gene's germline CDR1 is DFQATT and CDR2 SNEGSKA (reference sequence). Trimming cost V 0 bases and J 3 bases, with 6 bases left between them. The chain's CDR3 is CSARDGVYNEQFF. The CDR3 nucleotides are TGCAGTGCTAGAGATGGCGTCTACAATGAGCAGTTCTTC.

This clonotype was counted only a few times. The CDR3, as DNA: TGTGCCAGCAGTCCCCCGGGCCATAATTCACCCCTCCACTTT. This translates into CASSPPGHNSPLHF. This chain uses TRBV28 with TRBJ1-6, with D uncertain. The CDR3 spans 14 residues. V lost 5 bases and J lost 5, with 10 bases in between. Germline-derived CDR1 and CDR2 are MDHEN and SYDVKM.

In DNA, the CDR3 is TGCAGTGCTAATGTTTTCTCGGGAGTGGGAGAGCAGTACTTC. Residues: CSANVFSGVGEQYF. The rearrangement uses TRBV20-1 and TRBJ2-7; tentatively, D is TRBD2 (6 bases). Germline V gene lookup returns CDR1 DFQATT and CDR2 SNEGSKA (reference sequence). With 4 bases removed from V and 7 bases from J, the gap between germline ends came to 20 bases. The CDR3 extends over 14 amino acids.

The genes are TRBV28 and TRBJ2-7, with D possibly matching TRBD2 (6 bases). Germline loops: CDR1 MDHEN, CDR2 SYDVKM. CDR3 length equals 15 residues. V gave up 2 bases and J gave up 2 bases, with 13 bases separating them. CDR3 sequence: CASSLEDYPPYEQYF. The CDR3 nucleotides read TGTGCCAGCAGTTTAGAGGACTACCCGCCCTACGAGCAGTACTTC.

There are a few counts of this clonotype. The J gene is TRBJ2-1, the V gene TRBV20-1, with 8 bases fitting TRBD2. The CDR3 consists of 14 residues. In germline, CDR1 is DFQATT, CDR2 SNEGSKA (reference sequence). J gave up 4 bases and V 3 bases, and 5 bases lay outside the gene matches. CDR3 nucleotide sequence: TGCAGTGCTAGCCGGGAGGGCCTGTACAATGAGCAGTTCTTC. Its protein product is CSASREGLYNEQFF.

The gene calls are TRBV15 and TRBJ2-3, with D possibly being TRBD1 or TRBD2 (6 bases each). The V gene's germline CDR1 is LNHNV and CDR2 YYDKDF (reference sequence). V dropped 3 bases and J dropped 10 bases, with 14 bases sitting between them. This CDR3 is built from 13 residues. In nucleotides, the CDR3 is TGTGCCACCAGCAGGGTCCGAGGGGGGCCGCAGTATTTT. This codes for CATSRVRGGPQYF. Complete variable domain (other parts from reference TRBV15 and TRBJ2-3): DAMVIQNPRYQVTQFGKPVTLSCSQTLNHNVMYWYQQKSSQAPKLLFHYYDKDFNNEADTPDNFQSRRPNTSFCFLDIRSPGLGDTAMYLCATSRVRGGPQYFGPGTRLTVL.

This clonotype was detected a few times. This chain uses TRBV28 with TRBJ2-7, with D possibly being TRBD1 or TRBD2 (5 bases each). The germline V gene has CDR1 MDHEN and CDR2 SYDVKM. V was clipped by 5 bases and J by 6 bases, with 17 bases between them. The CDR3 spans 14 residues. The CDR3 DNA reads as TGTGCCAGCAGTGACCGGGGCCTCGGAGGCGAGCAGTACTTC. This translates into CASSDRGLGGEQYF.